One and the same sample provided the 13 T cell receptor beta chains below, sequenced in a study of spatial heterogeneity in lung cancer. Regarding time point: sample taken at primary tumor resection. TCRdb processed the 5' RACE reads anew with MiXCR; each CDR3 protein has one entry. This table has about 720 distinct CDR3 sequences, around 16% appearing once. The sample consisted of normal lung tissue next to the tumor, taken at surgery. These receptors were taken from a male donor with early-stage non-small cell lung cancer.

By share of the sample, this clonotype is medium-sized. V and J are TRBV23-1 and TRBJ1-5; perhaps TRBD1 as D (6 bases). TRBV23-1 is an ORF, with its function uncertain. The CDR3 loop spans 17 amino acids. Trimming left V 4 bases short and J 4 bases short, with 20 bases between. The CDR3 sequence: CASSRPRGAPGNQPQHF. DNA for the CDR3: TGCGCCAGCAGTCGTCCTAGGGGGGCTCCGGGGAATCAGCCCCAGCATTTT.

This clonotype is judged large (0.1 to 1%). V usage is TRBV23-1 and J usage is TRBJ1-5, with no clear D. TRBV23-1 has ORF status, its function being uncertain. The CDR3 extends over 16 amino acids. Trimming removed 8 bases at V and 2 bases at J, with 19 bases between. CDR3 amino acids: CASQARGGIRNQPQHF. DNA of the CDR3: TGCGCCAGCCAAGCGCGGGGTGGCATACGCAATCAGCCCCAGCATTTT.

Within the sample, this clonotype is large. DNA of the CDR3: TGTGCCTGGAGTGTTACCGGGACGTACTACGAGCAGTACTTC. Protein product: CAWSVTGTYYEQYF. The chain uses TRBV30 and TRBJ2-7, with D tentatively TRBD1 or TRBD2 (5 bases each). Per the germline V gene, CDR1 is GTSNPN and CDR2 is SVGIG (reference sequence). Deletions cut 0 bases from V and 3 bases from J, with 12 bases between. The CDR3 runs 14 residues.

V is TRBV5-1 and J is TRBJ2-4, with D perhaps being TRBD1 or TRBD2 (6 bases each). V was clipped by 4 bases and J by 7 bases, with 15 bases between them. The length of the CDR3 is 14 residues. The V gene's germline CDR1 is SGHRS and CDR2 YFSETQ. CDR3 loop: CASSEGGASNIQYF. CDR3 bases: TGCGCCAGCAGCGAGGGGGGCGCGAGTAACATTCAGTACTTC. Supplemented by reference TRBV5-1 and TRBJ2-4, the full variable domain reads KAGVTQTPRYLIKTRGQQVTLSCSPISGHRSVSWYQQTPGQGLQFLFEYFSETQRNKGNFPGRFSGRQFSNSRSEMNVSTLELGDSALYLCASSEGGASNIQYFGAGTRLSVL.

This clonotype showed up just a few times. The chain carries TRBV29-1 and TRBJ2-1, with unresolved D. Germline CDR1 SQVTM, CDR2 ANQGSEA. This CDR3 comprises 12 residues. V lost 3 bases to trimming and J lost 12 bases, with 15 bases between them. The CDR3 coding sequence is TGCAGCGTTGAGGACGACTTGAAACGGCAGTTCTTC. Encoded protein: CSVEDDLKRQFF.

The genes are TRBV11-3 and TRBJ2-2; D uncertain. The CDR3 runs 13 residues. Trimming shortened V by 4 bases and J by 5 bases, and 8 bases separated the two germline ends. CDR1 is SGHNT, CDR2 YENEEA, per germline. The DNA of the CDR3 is TGTGCCAGCAGCTCCTACTCTACCGGGGAGCTGTTTTTT. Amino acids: CASSSYSTGELFF.

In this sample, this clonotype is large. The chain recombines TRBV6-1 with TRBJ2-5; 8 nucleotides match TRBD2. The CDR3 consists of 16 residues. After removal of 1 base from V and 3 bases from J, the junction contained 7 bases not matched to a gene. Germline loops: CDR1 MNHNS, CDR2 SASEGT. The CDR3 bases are TGTGCCAGCAGTGAAGGGGTAGGAGCGGGAGAAGAGACCCAGTACTTC. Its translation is CASSEGVGAGEETQYF.

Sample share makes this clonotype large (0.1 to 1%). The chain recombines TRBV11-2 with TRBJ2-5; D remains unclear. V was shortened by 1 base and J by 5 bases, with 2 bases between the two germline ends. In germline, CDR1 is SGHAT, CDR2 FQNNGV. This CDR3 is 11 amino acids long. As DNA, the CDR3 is TGTGCCAGCAGCTTAGCGGAGACCCAGTACTTC. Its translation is CASSLAETQYF.

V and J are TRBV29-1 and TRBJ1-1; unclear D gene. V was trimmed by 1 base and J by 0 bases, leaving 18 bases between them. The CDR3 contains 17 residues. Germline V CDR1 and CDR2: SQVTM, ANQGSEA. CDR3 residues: CSVEAEGRGYMNTEAFF. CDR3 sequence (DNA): TGCAGCGTTGAAGCGGAGGGCCGAGGATATATGAACACTGAAGCTTTCTTT.

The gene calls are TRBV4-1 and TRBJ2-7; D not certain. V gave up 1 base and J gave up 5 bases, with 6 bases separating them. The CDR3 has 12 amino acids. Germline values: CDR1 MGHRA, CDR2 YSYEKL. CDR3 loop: CASSQGRHEQYF. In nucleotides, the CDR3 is TGCGCCAGCAGCCAAGGGCGTCACGAGCAGTACTTC.

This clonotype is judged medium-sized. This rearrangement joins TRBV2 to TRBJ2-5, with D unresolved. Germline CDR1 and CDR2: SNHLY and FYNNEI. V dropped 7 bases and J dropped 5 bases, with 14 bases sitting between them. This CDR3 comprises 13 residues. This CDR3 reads CASNGKQTETQYF. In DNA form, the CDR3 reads TGTGCCAGCAACGGCAAGCAGACGGAGACCCAGTACTTC.

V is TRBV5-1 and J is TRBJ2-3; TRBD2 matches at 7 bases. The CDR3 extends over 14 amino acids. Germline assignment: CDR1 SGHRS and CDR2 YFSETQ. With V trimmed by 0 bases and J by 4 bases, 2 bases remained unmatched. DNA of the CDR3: TGCGCCAGCAGCTTGGGCGGGAGCGCAGATACGCAGTATTTT. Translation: CASSLGGSADTQYF.

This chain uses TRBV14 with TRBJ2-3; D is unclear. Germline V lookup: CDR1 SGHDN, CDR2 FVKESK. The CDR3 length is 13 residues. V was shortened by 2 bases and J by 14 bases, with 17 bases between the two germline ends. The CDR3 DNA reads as TGTGCCAGCAGCCAAAGGGTGTCTAGTCCTACGTATTTT. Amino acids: CASSQRVSSPTYF.